The 10 T cell receptor beta chains given below trace back to one sample, sequenced in a study of OX40 agonist ivuxolimab in advanced cancers. Produced via immunoSEQ multiplex PCR; TCRdb's table is partial and in-frame only. The table lists fewer than 80,000 clones, 85% of them singletons. This material consisted of CD4+ or CD8+ T cells sorted from blood, taken in a trial of the OX40 agonist ivuxolimab. Receptor source: an adult with an advanced solid tumor such as melanoma, head and neck, liver or kidney cancer.

This clone showed up just once. J is TRBJ2-5 and V is TRBV6-6; D is undetermined. Germline CDR1 MNHNY, CDR2 SVGAGI (reference sequence). The CDR3 runs 11 residues. Trimming stripped 5 bases from V and 2 bases from J, with 3 bases between. CDR3 protein: CASSEQETQYF. Here the CDR3 DNA reads TGTGCCAGCAGTGAACAAGAGACCCAGTACTTC.

V usage is TRBV25-1 and J usage is TRBJ1-2; a possible D gene is TRBD1 (5 bases). This CDR3 region has 14 residues. The germline V gene encodes CDR1 MGHDK and CDR2 SYGVNS. Trimming left V 4 bases short and J 7 bases short, with 16 bases between. The CDR3 is CASSGTGLSRGYTF. CDR3 DNA: TGTGCCAGCAGTGGAACGGGACTTTCCCGTGGCTACACCTTC.

The CDR3 sequence is CASSLAGPSTEAFF. The CDR3 nucleotides read TGTGCCAGCAGCTTAGCAGGGCCCAGCACTGAAGCTTTCTTT. This rearrangement joins TRBV7-2 to TRBJ1-1, with unresolved D. V was clipped by 0 bases and J by 4 bases, with 9 bases between them. This CDR3 spans 14 amino acids. Looked up from germline, CDR1 is SGHTA and CDR2 is FQGNSA.

In its sample, this clone was seen once. This sequence joins TRBV6-5 and TRBJ1-2, with D possibly TRBD1 on 5 matching bases. V shed 7 bases and J shed 8 bases, with 17 bases lying between them. Germline loops: CDR1 MNHEY, CDR2 SVGAGI. The CDR3 length is 13 residues. In DNA, the CDR3 is TGTGCCAGCACCGAGAGCAGGGCCCAGGGCTACACCTTC. Its translation is CASTESRAQGYTF.

In the case of this clone: Its ends do not fully match the called genes, so a read error is possible. Here the CDR3 reads CSVPPRGDSSF. The CDR3 nucleotides read TGCAGCGTTCCCCCCAGGGGGGACAGCAGCTTC. The chain combines TRBV29-1 with TRBJ1-2, with 7 positions matching TRBD1. Germline V gives CDR1 SQVTM, CDR2 ANQGSEA. The CDR3 length is 11 residues.

The chain uses TRBV18 and TRBJ1-6, with a tentative D call TRBD1 (6 bases). The CDR3 extends over 16 amino acids. V was trimmed by 2 bases and J by 8 bases, leaving 16 bases between them. The germline V gene encodes CDR1 KGHSH and CDR2 LQKENI. The CDR3 DNA is TGTGCCAGCTCACCAAGGTCCGGGGGCGTTGATTCACCCCTCCACTTT. This gives the protein CASSPRSGGVDSPLHF.

V is TRBV5-6 and J is TRBJ1-2; D is uncertain. This CDR3 is built from 15 residues. The germline V gene encodes CDR1 SGHDT and CDR2 YYEEEE. Trimming removed 1 base at V and 1 base at J, with 11 bases between. The chain's CDR3 is CASSLKAWGNYGYTF. Here the CDR3 DNA reads TGTGCCAGCAGCTTGAAAGCTTGGGGTAACTATGGCTACACCTTC. Filled out from reference TRBV5-6 and TRBJ1-2, the complete variable domain reads DAGVTQSPTHLIKTRGQQVTLRCSPKSGHDTVSWYQQALGQGPQFIFQYYEEEERQRGNFPDRFSGHQFPNYSSELNVNALLLGDSALYLCASSLKAWGNYGYTFGSGTRLTVV.

The rearrangement links TRBV5-1 to TRBJ1-1, with D hard to call. Trimming left V 4 bases short and J 1 base short, with 14 bases between. Germline CDR1 SGHRS, CDR2 YFSETQ. The CDR3 totals 15 residues. CDR3 sequence: CASSRINRGNTEAFF. In DNA form, the CDR3 reads TGCGCCAGCAGCCGGATAAATCGGGGGAACACTGAAGCTTTCTTT.

Concerning this clone: The sample has other DNA sequences that encode this CDR3 too. The chain links TRBV7-2 to TRBJ1-5; D gene uncertain. Germline CDR1 is SGHTA and CDR2 is FQGNSA. V gave up 1 base and J gave up 2 bases, with 6 bases separating them. This CDR3 spans 14 amino acids. The CDR3 DNA reads TGTGCCAGCAGCTTAGAGGGTGGCAATCAGCCCCAGCATTTT. This gives the protein CASSLEGGNQPQHF.

The table lists this clone with a count of one. The V gene is TRBV7-2, the J gene TRBJ1-3, with D unclear. The germline gives CDR1 SGHTA, CDR2 FQGNSA. V lost 1 base to trimming and J lost 3 bases, with 7 bases between them. The CDR3 has 14 amino acids. The CDR3 region has the DNA TGTGCCAGCAGCTTAGGGGGTGTTGGAAACACCATATATTTT. Translating gives CASSLGGVGNTIYF. The variable domain in full, completed from reference TRBV7-2 and TRBJ1-3, reads GAGVSQSPSNKVTEKGKDVELRCDPISGHTALYWYRQSLGQGLEFLIYFQGNSAPDKSGLPSDRFSAERTGGSVSTLTIQRTQQEDSAVYLCASSLGGVGNTIYFGEGSWLTVV.